Presented here are 27 T cell receptor beta chains from one specimen sequenced in a study of blood T cells in healthy people across ages. The authors ran a second PCR of about 6 to 11 cycles using a sample-barcoded 5' primer and a J-beta primer mix. From the 5' RACE reads, TCRdb called clonotypes with MiXCR, one entry per CDR3 protein. The data contain roughly 650,000 distinct CDR3 sequences, roughly 32% of them singletons. Sequencing was performed on blood. The receptors originated from an elderly woman in good health.

This clonotype occurred a few times. Given a much more abundant clone one base away, this may be a read error. V is TRBV6-1 and J is TRBJ2-1; 7 bases map to TRBD2. Gene TRBJ2-7 matches the end of the DNA better, so the J call may be wrong. CDR1 is MNHNS, CDR2 SASEGT, per germline. The CDR3 covers 18 residues. CDR3: CASSGPAGYALTYNEQYF. The CDR3 DNA follows: TGTGCCAGCAGTGGGCCAGCGGGGTATGCTCTTACCTACAATGAGCAGTACTTC.

This clonotype was seen repeatedly, ten times or more. V and J are TRBV6-1 and TRBJ2-7; 9 nucleotides match TRBD1. The CDR3 loop spans 15 amino acids. CDR1 is MNHNS, CDR2 SASEGT, per germline. V was clipped by 3 bases and J by 5 bases; unmatched bases: 8. The CDR3 sequence: CASSDPGTGNHEQYF. The CDR3 DNA follows: TGTGCCAGCAGTGACCCCGGGACAGGGAACCACGAGCAGTACTTC.

This clonotype came up many times. The chain employs TRBV3-1 and TRBJ2-1; 7 positions match TRBD2. Germline V lookup: CDR1 LGHDT, CDR2 YNNKEL (reference sequence). This CDR3 is 14 amino acids long. Trimming at V came to 2 bases and at J to 7 bases, leaving 5 bases not matched to a gene. CDR3 coding DNA: TGTGCCAGCAGCCAACCCGGGGGGAGAAATGAGCAGTTCTTC. Protein: CASSQPGGRNEQFF.

This clonotype was observed many times. The rearrangement uses TRBV28 and TRBJ2-7, with 9 bases lining up with TRBD1. The CDR3 has 15 residues. Germline CDR1 is MDHEN and CDR2 is SYDVKM. With 5 bases clipped from V and 4 bases from J, the junction kept 9 bases outside the gene matches. The CDR3 spells CASSGSGTGRYEQYF. CDR3 coding DNA: TGTGCCAGCAGTGGCTCCGGGACAGGGAGGTACGAGCAGTACTTC.

This clonotype showed up many times. The rearrangement links TRBV5-1 to TRBJ1-2, with D tentatively TRBD1 (6 bases). The CDR3 is 15 amino acids. Germline V gives CDR1 SGHRS, CDR2 YFSETQ. The ends were cut back, 0 bases at V and 8 bases at J, with 17 bases in the middle. The CDR3 coding sequence is TGCGCCAGCAGCTTGGCCGCGTCAGGGGCTGGGGGCTACACCTTC. This gives the protein CASSLAASGAGGYTF.

Note on this clonotype: This clone may be a read error of a much larger clone one base away. The CDR3: CSARDINEQLF. CDR3 DNA sequence: TGCAGTGCTAGAGATATTAATGAGCAGCTCTTC. The rearrangement links TRBV20-1 to TRBJ2-1; no reliable D call. In germline, CDR1 is DFQATT, CDR2 SNEGSKA (reference sequence). This CDR3 region has 11 residues.

This chain joins TRBV20-1 and TRBJ2-5, with TRBD2 identical over 11 bases. The DNA matches TRBJ2-7 better at its end, which makes the J call doubtful. There are 18 residues in the CDR3. Germline CDR1 and CDR2: DFQATT and SNEGSKA (reference sequence). The CDR3 DNA reads TGCAGTGCTAGAGTAATTCTAGCGGGGGGCCTGTTTACCTACGAGCAGTACTTC. Encoded protein: CSARVILAGGLFTYEQYF.

This clonotype was seen repeatedly, ten times or more. The rearrangement links TRBV7-2 to TRBJ2-5, with 10 bases aligning to TRBD1. After removal of 6 bases from V and 5 bases from J, the junction contained 9 bases not matched to a gene. Per germline, CDR1 SGHTA and CDR2 FQGNSA. The CDR3 is 15 residues long. The CDR3 region is CASSTGTGVEETQYF. For the CDR3, the DNA is TGTGCCAGCAGTACTGGGACAGGGGTAGAGGAGACCCAGTACTTC.

This clonotype was observed at least ten times. This chain links TRBV7-9 with TRBJ2-1, with 11 bases fitting TRBD2. The V gene end was trimmed by 1 base and the J gene end by 7 bases; junction bases not matched to a gene: 3. The CDR3 totals 15 residues. Germline CDR1 and CDR2: SEHNR and FQNEAQ (reference sequence). CDR3: CASSLDSSGGNEQFF. As DNA, the CDR3 is TGTGCCAGCAGCTTAGATTCTAGCGGGGGGAATGAGCAGTTCTTC.

This chain joins TRBV6-2 or TRBV6-3 and TRBJ2-3; 8 nucleotides align to TRBD2. V shed 0 bases, J shed 3 bases, and the junction held 5 bases outside the gene matches. Germline CDR1 is MNHEY and CDR2 is SVGEGT. The CDR3 sequence is 16 residues long. As DNA, the CDR3 is TGTGCCAGCAGTTACTCGCGGGGCGGGAGGACAGATACGCAGTATTTT. Its translation: CASSYSRGGRTDTQYF.

The genes are TRBV12-3 or TRBV12-4 and TRBJ2-3; 9 nucleotides match TRBD2. The CDR3 consists of 17 residues. V dropped 5 bases and J dropped 5; count of bases not matched to a gene: 14. CDR3 protein: CASSGALAGVRGDTQYF. CDR3 DNA sequence: TGTGCCAGCAGTGGGGCTTTAGCGGGGGTGAGAGGAGATACGCAGTATTTT.

This clonotype was observed a few times. CDR3 protein: CASSLLAGERLTGELFF. The CDR3 nucleotides read TGCGCCAGCAGCTTGTTGGCAGGCGAACGCCTCACCGGGGAGCTGTTTTTT. V usage is TRBV5-1 and J usage is TRBJ2-2, with no clear D. CDR3 length equals 17 residues. From germline, CDR1 is SGHRS and CDR2 YFSETQ. Trimming took 1 base from V and 4 from J, leaving 17 bases between them.

Only a few counts were recorded for this clonotype. The rearrangement joins TRBV27 to TRBJ1-1; D is possibly TRBD1 (5 bases). Germline-derived CDR1 and CDR2 are MNHEY and SMNVEV (reference sequence). The CDR3 is made up of 15 amino acids. Trimming pared 1 base from V and 2 bases from J, leaving 11 bases between. Here the CDR3 reads CASSLWATGNTEAFF. In DNA form, the CDR3 reads TGTGCCAGCAGTTTATGGGCCACAGGAAACACTGAAGCTTTCTTT.

This clonotype was picked up a small number of times. DNA of the CDR3: TGTGCCAGCAGCCCGAAGTTCATCGGAGCTTTCTTT. This encodes CASSPKFIGAFF. The rearrangement joins TRBV2 to TRBJ1-1; D ambiguous. Germline V gives CDR1 SNHLY, CDR2 FYNNEI. The ends were cut back, 6 bases at V and 10 bases at J, with 15 bases in the middle. The CDR3 extends over 12 amino acids.

The rearrangement uses TRBV20-1 and TRBJ2-3, with 8 bases identical to TRBD2. Germline V gives CDR1 DFQATT, CDR2 SNEGSKA (reference sequence). V lost 1 base and J lost 7; bases outside the gene matches: 16. The CDR3 extends over 17 amino acids. The CDR3 reads CSARGPGTSGGRNTQYF. CDR3 bases: TGCAGTGCTAGAGGCCCGGGGACTAGTGGGGGACGGAATACGCAGTATTTT.

The rearrangement links TRBV20-1 to TRBJ1-2; a weak D match, TRBD1 (6 bases). CDR3 size: 13 residues. V was trimmed by 4 bases and J by 4 bases, leaving 13 bases between them. CDR1 is DFQATT and CDR2 is SNEGSKA in the germline V gene (reference sequence). Here the CDR3 reads CSAKPGGAYGYTF. The CDR3 DNA follows: TGCAGTGCTAAGCCCGGGGGGGCCTATGGCTACACCTTC.

This clonotype was seen more than once but under ten times. A much larger clone is a single base away; this may be a read error. The rearrangement uses TRBV4-3 and TRBJ2-1; possibly TRBD1 or TRBD2 for D (6 bases each). Germline V gene lookup returns CDR1 LGHNA and CDR2 YSLEER. V lost 5 bases, J lost 8 bases, and 19 bases lay in between. This CDR3 spans 15 amino acids. The CDR3 region has the DNA TGCGCCAGCAGCTCGGGGGCAGCCATTAACGATGAGCAGTTCTTC. Protein product: CASSSGAAINDEQFF.

The rearrangement uses TRBV6-1 and TRBJ1-5, with D hard to call. Germline CDR1 is MNHNS and CDR2 is SASEGT. There are 14 residues in the CDR3. Trimming cost V 3 bases and J 4 bases, with 10 bases left between them. The CDR3 DNA is TGTGCCAGCAGTGAGACATGGAGAAATCAGCCCCAGCATTTT. Translation gives CASSETWRNQPQHF.

At least ten counts were recorded for this clonotype. The V and J genes are TRBV3-1 and TRBJ1-2; D gene ambiguous. Germline CDR1 is LGHDT and CDR2 is YNNKEL (reference sequence). V shed 2 bases and J shed 4 bases, with 2 bases lying between them. The CDR3 extends over 11 amino acids. The CDR3 region is CASSQFYGYTF. Written as DNA, the CDR3 is TGTGCCAGCAGCCAATTCTATGGCTACACCTTC. Using reference TRBV3-1 and TRBJ1-2 for the parts outside the CDR3, the full variable domain is DTAVSQTPKYLVTQMGNDKSIKCEQNLGHDTMYWYKQDSKKFLKIMFSYNNKELIINETVPNRFSPKSPDKAHLNLHINSLELGDSAVYFCASSQFYGYTFGSGTRLTVV.

This clonotype was seen many times. The V call is TRBV7-2, the J call TRBJ2-1; D gene uncertain. Germline V CDR1 and CDR2: SGHTA, FQGNSA. Trimming removed 6 bases at V and 2 bases at J, with 14 bases between. This CDR3 comprises 15 residues. CDR3 DNA: TGTGCCAGCAGTCAACGCGAAAGCCCCTACAATGAGCAGTTCTTC. Protein sequence: CASSQRESPYNEQFF.

Ten or more counts support this clonotype. This sequence joins TRBV10-3 and TRBJ1-2; TRBD1 agrees at 7 bases. Germline values: CDR1 ENHRY, CDR2 SYGVKD. The ends lost 3 bases at V and 4 bases at J; junction bases unmatched: 8. This CDR3 region has 15 residues. In DNA, the CDR3 is TGTGCCATCAGTGATCAGGGCTCAGGGGGCTATGGCTACACCTTC. This sequence encodes CAISDQGSGGYGYTF.

This chain connects TRBV18 to TRBJ1-5; TRBD1 is a possible D gene (5 bases). The CDR3 sequence is 14 residues long. Germline CDR1 and CDR2: KGHSH and LQKENI. Trimming left V 2 bases short and J 6 bases short, with 11 bases between. CDR3: CASSPGTEGQPQHF. The CDR3 DNA is TGTGCCAGCTCACCAGGGACGGAGGGTCAGCCCCAGCATTTT.

Many counts were recorded for this clonotype. The rearrangement links TRBV7-2 to TRBJ2-1; TRBD2 agrees at 9 bases. Per the germline V gene, CDR1 is SGHTA and CDR2 is FQGNSA. The V gene end was trimmed by 4 bases and the J gene end by 9 bases; junction bases not matched to a gene: 13. The CDR3 sequence is 16 residues long. The CDR3 nucleotides are TGTGCCAGCAGCTACATCCTCCAAGCGGGGGGCCTTGAGCAGTTCTTC. This translates into CASSYILQAGGLEQFF. The full variable domain, with the rest looked up from reference TRBV7-2 and TRBJ2-1, is GAGVSQSPSNKVTEKGKDVELRCDPISGHTALYWYRQSLGQGLEFLIYFQGNSAPDKSGLPSDRFSAERTGGSVSTLTIQRTQQEDSAVYLCASSYILQAGGLEQFFGPGTRLTVL.

A few counts support this clonotype. A much larger clone differs by one base, so this may be a read error. This sequence joins TRBV7-2 and TRBJ2-1; possible D gene TRBD2, 7 bases. CDR3 length: 14 residues. With 5 bases removed from V and 8 bases from J, the gap between germline ends came to 16 bases. The germline gives CDR1 SGHTA, CDR2 FQGNSA. The CDR3 DNA is TGTGCCAGCAGCATAGGGGGGGACGTCGATGAGCAGTTCTTC. Its protein is CASSIGGDVDEQFF.

This clonotype has at least ten counts. V is TRBV6-6 and J is TRBJ2-5, with no clear D. The CDR3 runs 14 residues. V was trimmed by 0 bases and J by 5 bases, leaving 10 bases between them. CDR1 is MNHNY and CDR2 is SVGAGI in the germline V gene (reference sequence). The CDR3 spells CASSYSGVLETQYF. CDR3 bases: TGTGCCAGCAGTTACTCGGGTGTCTTGGAGACCCAGTACTTC.

The chain uses TRBV12-3 or TRBV12-4 and TRBJ2-1, with 7 bases fitting TRBD2. Trimming cost V 2 bases and J 8 bases; bases outside gene matches: 12. This CDR3 comprises 16 residues. CDR3 region: CASSLRFGTKADEQFF. DNA for the CDR3: TGTGCCAGCAGTTTAAGGTTCGGGACTAAGGCAGATGAGCAGTTCTTC.

The chain links TRBV5-1 to TRBJ2-5; 10 positions agree with TRBD1. Trimming cost V 4 bases and J 5 bases; bases outside gene matches: 8. This CDR3 has 15 residues. In germline, CDR1 is SGHRS, CDR2 YFSETQ. This CDR3 is CASSNSGQGMETQYF. In DNA, the CDR3 is TGCGCCAGCAGCAACTCGGGACAGGGGATGGAGACCCAGTACTTC.